This T cell receptor beta chain was sequenced for a study of neoadjuvant anti-PD-1 for oral cavity cancer. Study conclusions and caveats: Only three patients per response group were TCR-analyzed; validation needed.

The method was immunoSEQ multiplex PCR; TCRdb's version includes in-frame clones alone and lacks a portion of them. Among 68,000 or so clones listed, 85% were seen once. Sample time point: after neoadjuvant nivolumab, at surgical resection. Blood cells were analyzed directly, without culture or expansion. In regard to this clone: Its matching antigen is unknown.

This TCR came from a person aged 40 to 85 with oral cavity squamous cell carcinoma. Material: PBMCs, obtained after nivolumab (anti-PD-1) treatment.

DNA of the CDR3: TGTGCCAGCAGCCATGGACTAGCGAACACCGGGGAGCTGTTTTTT. This translates into CASSHGLANTGELFF. V gene TRBV11-2 combines with J gene TRBJ2-2; 7 nucleotides align to TRBD2. The CDR3 loop spans 15 amino acids. V lost 5 bases and J lost 0; bases outside the gene matches: 3. Germline V gene lookup returns CDR1 SGHAT and CDR2 FQNNGV.